Described below is a single TCR beta chain sequence and its context. The target antigen is unknown. These data come from a study of cytomegalovirus exposure and HLA in healthy donors. Both 60 Vbeta primers and 13 Jbeta primers went into the PCR. Sequencing used immunoSEQ multiplex PCR; TCRdb keeps in-frame clones, though not all of them. The data hold 200,000 to 250,000 clones, with 70% to 85% observed a single time. Notes on the study in general: The productive fraction for most TCR beta V segments was about 90% or about 30% in an earlier analysis.

The sequencing input was PBMCs. This TCR was recovered from a girl aged 2 to 10 in good health and CMV-seronegative.

In DNA, the CDR3 is TGTGCCAGCAGTTACCGGACAGGCATTGGAAACACCATATATTTT. Translated: CASSYRTGIGNTIYF. The chain is built from TRBV6-5 and TRBJ1-3; 7 bases are a match to TRBD1. The CDR3 spans 15 residues. CDR1 is MNHEY and CDR2 is SVGAGI in the germline V gene. The junction had 4 bases not matched to a gene; V was cut back by 2 bases and J by 3 bases.